This T cell receptor beta chain was sequenced in a study of OX40 agonist ivuxolimab in advanced cancers. Study-wide background: Partial responses occurred in three patients (one hepatocellular carcinoma, two cutaneous melanoma).

Profiling relied on immunoSEQ multiplex PCR, and the TCRdb table lists in-frame clones only, not all of them. The sample lists under 20,000 clones, around 70% seen once, with more than 30% in the top ten. This clone is labeled as medium-sized. The sequenced sample was CD4+ or CD8+ T cells sorted from blood, obtained in a trial of the OX40 agonist ivuxolimab. This clonotype was sampled from an adult with an advanced solid tumor such as melanoma, head and neck, liver or kidney cancer.

The CDR3 DNA sequence: TGTGCCAGCAGCTTAGGGGGTGAGCAGTTCTTC. Its translation is CASSLGGEQFF. The chain joins TRBV7-2 to TRBJ2-1; D is undetermined. Per the germline V gene, CDR1 is SGHTA and CDR2 is FQGNSA. The ends were cut back, 1 base at V and 9 bases at J, with 4 bases in the middle. The CDR3 has 11 amino acids. Looking up the rest from reference TRBV7-2 and TRBJ2-1 gives the full variable domain: GAGVSQSPSNKVTEKGKDVELRCDPISGHTALYWYRQSLGQGLEFLIYFQGNSAPDKSGLPSDRFSAERTGGSVSTLTIQRTQQEDSAVYLCASSLGGEQFFGPGTRLTVL.